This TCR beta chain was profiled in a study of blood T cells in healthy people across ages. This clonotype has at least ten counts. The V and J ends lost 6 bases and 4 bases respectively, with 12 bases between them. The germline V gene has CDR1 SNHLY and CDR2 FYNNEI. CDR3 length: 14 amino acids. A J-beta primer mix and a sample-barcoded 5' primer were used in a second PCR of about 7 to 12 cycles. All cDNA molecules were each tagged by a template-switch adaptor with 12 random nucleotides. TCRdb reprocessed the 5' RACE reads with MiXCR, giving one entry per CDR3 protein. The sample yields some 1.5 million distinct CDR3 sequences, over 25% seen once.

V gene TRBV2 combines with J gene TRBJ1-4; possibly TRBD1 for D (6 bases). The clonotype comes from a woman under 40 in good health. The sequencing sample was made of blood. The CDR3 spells CASRSGQDNEKLFF. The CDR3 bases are TGTGCCAGCAGATCGGGACAAGATAATGAAAAACTGTTTTTT.